Listed below are T cell receptor beta chains from one sample, sequenced in a study of blood T cells in healthy people across ages. Using its own MiXCR run on the 5' RACE reads, TCRdb lists one record per CDR3 protein. This table holds roughly 1.6 million distinct CDR3 sequences, 30% to 40% found once. Sequencing was done on a sample of blood. These receptors all come from a young woman in good health. Each CDR3 is given with its conserved first and last residue. Fields, in order: D gene, J gene, clone size, V gene, CDR3 DNA, CDR3 protein. D genes are given only for firm matches. The size entry is marked missing in some rows and otherwise reads once, few, many or a size class.

d_gene: NA
j_gene: TRBJ1-2
abundance: few
v_gene: TRBV12-3/TRBV12-4
CDR3nt: TGTGCCAGCAGTTTAGGGCGAACGGTCGCTAACTATGGCTACACCTTC
CDR3aa: CASSLGRTVANYGYTF

d_gene: NA
j_gene: TRBJ1-2
abundance: NA
v_gene: TRBV15
CDR3nt: TGTGCCACCAGCAGAGATCGGGACGCGACCAGTGGCTACACCTTC
CDR3aa: CATSRDRDATSGYTF

d_gene: NA
j_gene: TRBJ1-2
abundance: NA
v_gene: TRBV3-1
CDR3nt: TGTGCCAGCAGCTTCCGATCCGGAGGCTACACCTTC
CDR3aa: CASSFRSGGYTF

d_gene: NA
j_gene: TRBJ2-7
abundance: few
v_gene: TRBV7-2
CDR3nt: TGTGCCAGCAGCTATATAGGACCATACGAGCAGTACTTC
CDR3aa: CASSYIGPYEQYF

d_gene: NA
j_gene: TRBJ2-5
abundance: few
v_gene: TRBV27
CDR3nt: TGTGCCAGCAGTTTTCGATGGGGTTCAGGAGAGACCCAGTACTTC
CDR3aa: CASSFRWGSGETQYF

d_gene: NA
j_gene: TRBJ2-1
abundance: few
v_gene: TRBV4-1
CDR3nt: TGCGCCAGCAGCCAAGATAGGGGGGGCGATTCCTACAATGAGCAGTTCTTC
CDR3aa: CASSQDRGGDSYNEQFF

d_gene: NA
j_gene: TRBJ2-1
abundance: NA
v_gene: TRBV12-3/TRBV12-4
CDR3nt: TGTGCCAGCAGTTTTCTCCTAGCGGCGCAGGGGAATAAGCAGTTCTTC
CDR3aa: CASSFLLAAQGNKQFF

d_gene: NA
j_gene: TRBJ1-5
abundance: NA
v_gene: TRBV20-1
CDR3nt: TGCAGTGCTAGTCTTGGTATAGGGCAGCCCCAGCATTTT
CDR3aa: CSASLGIGQPQHF

d_gene: NA
j_gene: TRBJ2-1
abundance: few
v_gene: TRBV3-1
CDR3nt: TGTGCCAGCAGCCAACGGGTAGCGCGGAATGAGCAGTTCTTC
CDR3aa: CASSQRVARNEQFF

d_gene: TRBD2
j_gene: TRBJ2-3
abundance: few
v_gene: TRBV6-5
CDR3nt: TGTGCCAGCAGTTACGCCGGACTAGCGGAGAGCACAGATACGCAGTATTTT
CDR3aa: CASSYAGLAESTDTQYF

d_gene: TRBD1
j_gene: TRBJ1-2
abundance: NA
v_gene: TRBV29-1
CDR3nt: TGCAGCGTTGAAGATGGAGACAGGGGGCCTCGTTTTGGGGGCTACACCTTC
CDR3aa: CSVEDGDRGPRFGGYTF

d_gene: TRBD2
j_gene: TRBJ2-5
abundance: NA
v_gene: TRBV12-3/TRBV12-4
CDR3nt: TGTGCCAGCAGGCCCGGGGGGATACATGGGGAGACCCAGTACTTC
CDR3aa: CASRPGGIHGETQYF

d_gene: NA
j_gene: TRBJ2-2
abundance: NA
v_gene: TRBV27
CDR3nt: TGTGCCAGCAGTTTTGATGGGGCCGGGGACACCGGGGAGCTGTTTTTT
CDR3aa: CASSFDGAGDTGELFF

d_gene: NA
j_gene: TRBJ1-1
abundance: NA
v_gene: TRBV7-9
CDR3nt: TGTGCCAGCAGCTCAGGACTTCCCACTGAAGCTTTCTTT
CDR3aa: CASSSGLPTEAFF

d_gene: TRBD1
j_gene: TRBJ1-6
abundance: NA
v_gene: TRBV6-5
CDR3nt: TGTGCCAGCAGTTACTCGTCGTTGCGGACAGGGGAGGAATCACCCCTCCACTTT
CDR3aa: CASSYSSLRTGEESPLHF

d_gene: NA
j_gene: TRBJ2-2
abundance: NA
v_gene: TRBV9
CDR3nt: TGTGCCAGCAGCGTAGCGGCAGGGAGCACCGGGGAGCTGTTTTTT
CDR3aa: CASSVAAGSTGELFF

d_gene: NA
j_gene: TRBJ2-7
abundance: few
v_gene: TRBV3-1
CDR3nt: TGTGCCAGCAGCCAACCCGGGACAAGGGCCTACGAGCAGTACTTC
CDR3aa: CASSQPGTRAYEQYF

d_gene: NA
j_gene: TRBJ2-5
abundance: few
v_gene: TRBV28
CDR3nt: TGTGCCAGCAGTTTATCCTACTCGGGACATAAGGGGGAGACCCAGTACTTC
CDR3aa: CASSLSYSGHKGETQYF

d_gene: NA
j_gene: TRBJ2-5
abundance: NA
v_gene: TRBV5-4
CDR3nt: TGTGCCAGCAGCTGGCGGGCGGGACCGGAGACCCAGTACTTC
CDR3aa: CASSWRAGPETQYF

d_gene: TRBD2
j_gene: TRBJ2-7
abundance: NA
v_gene: TRBV27
CDR3nt: TGTGCCAGCAGGGGGGGGGGACGATCCTACGAGCAGTACTTC
CDR3aa: CASRGGGRSYEQYF

d_gene: NA
j_gene: TRBJ2-1
abundance: few
v_gene: TRBV3-1
CDR3nt: TGTGCCAGCAGCACTAACTCGAGAGGGCCCAATGAGCAGTTCTTC
CDR3aa: CASSTNSRGPNEQFF

d_gene: TRBD1
j_gene: TRBJ1-6
abundance: NA
v_gene: TRBV25-1
CDR3nt: TGTGCCAGCAGTGAATATTCTCCGGGACAGGGATATTATAATTCACCCCTCCACTTT
CDR3aa: CASSEYSPGQGYYNSPLHF

d_gene: TRBD1
j_gene: TRBJ2-5
abundance: once
v_gene: TRBV7-9
CDR3nt: TGTGCCAGCAGGTCCCCAGGGGGCCAAGAGACCCAGTACTTC
CDR3aa: CASRSPGGQETQYF

d_gene: TRBD1
j_gene: TRBJ2-7
abundance: NA
v_gene: TRBV3-1
CDR3nt: TGTGCCAGCAGCCCTCGGACAGGGGTAGCCTCCTACGAGCAGTACTTC
CDR3aa: CASSPRTGVASYEQYF

d_gene: NA
j_gene: TRBJ2-5
abundance: NA
v_gene: TRBV4-1
CDR3nt: TGCGCCAGCAGCCAAGTCTTTGTCGAGACCCAGTACTTC
CDR3aa: CASSQVFVETQYF

d_gene: NA
j_gene: TRBJ1-1
abundance: few
v_gene: TRBV5-1
CDR3nt: TGCGCCAGCAGCTCTGCCGGGACCGTGAACACTGAAGCTTTCTTT
CDR3aa: CASSSAGTVNTEAFF

d_gene: NA
j_gene: TRBJ1-5
abundance: NA
v_gene: TRBV5-1
CDR3nt: TGCGCCAGCAGCTTGAAGGTTAGGGACAACAATCAGCCCCAGCATTTT
CDR3aa: CASSLKVRDNNQPQHF

d_gene: NA
j_gene: TRBJ1-4
abundance: NA
v_gene: TRBV21-1
CDR3nt: TGTGCCAGCAGCAACGAATGCAGGGGGAGAACTGAAAAACTGTTTTTT
CDR3aa: CASSNECRGRTEKLFF

d_gene: NA
j_gene: TRBJ2-4
abundance: NA
v_gene: TRBV20-1
CDR3nt: TGCAGTGCTAGCGGGATTAGTGTAGTCAAAAACATTCAGTACTTC
CDR3aa: CSASGISVVKNIQYF

d_gene: TRBD2
j_gene: TRBJ2-7
abundance: few
v_gene: TRBV5-1
CDR3nt: TGCGCCAGCAGCTTGGAGGGCAGCGGGGGGGCCTCCTACGAGCAGTACTTC
CDR3aa: CASSLEGSGGASYEQYF

d_gene: TRBD1
j_gene: TRBJ1-2
abundance: few
v_gene: TRBV20-1
CDR3nt: TGCAGTGCTAGAGCTTTGGGACAGGCCTTTAACTATGGCTACACCTTC
CDR3aa: CSARALGQAFNYGYTF

d_gene: NA
j_gene: TRBJ2-5
abundance: NA
v_gene: TRBV28
CDR3nt: TGTGCCAGCAGTTTAGATCGGTCCTCGGTGGAGCAGTACTTC
CDR3aa: CASSLDRSSVEQYF

d_gene: NA
j_gene: TRBJ2-7
abundance: NA
v_gene: TRBV2
CDR3nt: TGTGCCAGCAGCAGGTTGGGGGCCTCCTCATACGAGCAGTACTTC
CDR3aa: CASSRLGASSYEQYF

d_gene: TRBD2
j_gene: TRBJ2-3
abundance: once
v_gene: TRBV24-1
CDR3nt: TGTGCCACCAGTGATTCCCGCCTAGCGGGGGGGCCAGATACGCAGTATTTT
CDR3aa: CATSDSRLAGGPDTQYF

d_gene: NA
j_gene: TRBJ1-2
abundance: many
v_gene: TRBV4-1
CDR3nt: TGCGCCAGCAGCCCCCCCGGCGGATACTATGGCTACACCTTC
CDR3aa: CASSPPGGYYGYTF

d_gene: NA
j_gene: TRBJ2-3
abundance: many
v_gene: TRBV29-1
CDR3nt: TGCAGCGCCGGTCCATCAACGGGACTTACGCAGTATTTT
CDR3aa: CSAGPSTGLTQYF

d_gene: TRBD2
j_gene: TRBJ2-7
abundance: few
v_gene: TRBV27
CDR3nt: TGTGCCAGCAGTGCCGGACTAGCGAGGGGTATTTCCTACGAGCAGTACTTC
CDR3aa: CASSAGLARGISYEQYF

d_gene: NA
j_gene: TRBJ2-1
abundance: NA
v_gene: TRBV9
CDR3nt: TGTGCCAGCAGCGTAGGGACTACTACAGACAATGAGCAGTTCTTC
CDR3aa: CASSVGTTTDNEQFF

d_gene: NA
j_gene: TRBJ2-5
abundance: NA
v_gene: TRBV20-1
CDR3nt: TGCAGTGCTAGAGTGCCAGGTTCAGAGACCCAGTACTTC
CDR3aa: CSARVPGSETQYF

d_gene: NA
j_gene: TRBJ1-1
abundance: NA
v_gene: TRBV12-3/TRBV12-4
CDR3nt: TGTGCCAGCCTCCAGGCCACTGAAGCTTTCTTT
CDR3aa: CASLQATEAFF

d_gene: NA
j_gene: TRBJ1-1
abundance: NA
v_gene: TRBV11-2
CDR3nt: TGTGCCAGCAGCCCCCGTGAAGGACGCGCGAACACTGAAGCTTTCTTT
CDR3aa: CASSPREGRANTEAFF

d_gene: TRBD2
j_gene: TRBJ2-1
abundance: NA
v_gene: TRBV20-1
CDR3nt: TGCAGTGCCCGTGCCGGTCGCGGGGGGGCCGTAACTAACAATGAGCAGTTCTTC
CDR3aa: CSARAGRGGAVTNNEQFF

d_gene: NA
j_gene: TRBJ2-5
abundance: NA
v_gene: TRBV5-1
CDR3nt: TGCGCCAGCAGCTTGGCCGCGGGGCAGGGAGGAGAGACCCAGTACTTC
CDR3aa: CASSLAAGQGGETQYF

d_gene: NA
j_gene: TRBJ2-3
abundance: NA
v_gene: TRBV6-1
CDR3nt: TGTGCCAGCAGTGAAGCTAGGGGGGCATACACAGATACGCAGTATTTT
CDR3aa: CASSEARGAYTDTQYF

d_gene: NA
j_gene: TRBJ1-5
abundance: NA
v_gene: TRBV11-2
CDR3nt: TGTGCCAGCAGCTATGATTTGGCAGGCAATCAGCCCCAGCATTTT
CDR3aa: CASSYDLAGNQPQHF

d_gene: NA
j_gene: TRBJ2-1
abundance: NA
v_gene: TRBV12-1
CDR3nt: TGTGCCAGCAGCTGTTGGACGATGCGGGGGGGCCCCCCCCTTTGGGAGCAGTTCTTC
CDR3aa: CASSCWTMRGGPPLWEQFF

d_gene: TRBD1
j_gene: TRBJ1-2
abundance: few
v_gene: TRBV10-3
CDR3nt: TGTGCCATCAGTGGGGGGACAGGGGGAAACTATGGCTACACCTTC
CDR3aa: CAISGGTGGNYGYTF

d_gene: TRBD2
j_gene: TRBJ2-3
abundance: NA
v_gene: TRBV29-1
CDR3nt: TGCAGCGTTGATGGTAGCGGGGGGGCGGATACGCAGTATTTT
CDR3aa: CSVDGSGGADTQYF

d_gene: NA
j_gene: TRBJ1-4
abundance: few
v_gene: TRBV10-3
CDR3nt: TGTGCCATCGGAGACAGTCCTAATGAAAAACTGTTTTTT
CDR3aa: CAIGDSPNEKLFF

d_gene: NA
j_gene: TRBJ2-7
abundance: few
v_gene: TRBV5-6
CDR3nt: TGTGCCAGCAGCACTGGATTTTCCTACGAGCAGTACTTC
CDR3aa: CASSTGFSYEQYF

d_gene: TRBD2
j_gene: TRBJ2-5
abundance: NA
v_gene: TRBV20-1
CDR3nt: TGCAGTGCTAGCGAACCAGTGCGGGAGACCCAGGACTTC
CDR3aa: CSASEPVRETQDF

d_gene: NA
j_gene: TRBJ2-7
abundance: many
v_gene: TRBV13
CDR3nt: TGTGCCAGCAGCTTAGGTCTTGGTGACGAGCAGTACTTC
CDR3aa: CASSLGLGDEQYF